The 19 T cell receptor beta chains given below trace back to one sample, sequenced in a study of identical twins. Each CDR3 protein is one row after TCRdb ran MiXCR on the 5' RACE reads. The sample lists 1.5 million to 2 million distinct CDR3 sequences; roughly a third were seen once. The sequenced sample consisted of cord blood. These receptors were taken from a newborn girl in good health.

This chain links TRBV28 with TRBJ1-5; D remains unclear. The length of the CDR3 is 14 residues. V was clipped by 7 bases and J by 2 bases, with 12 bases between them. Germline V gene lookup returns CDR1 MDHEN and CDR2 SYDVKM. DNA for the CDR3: TGTGCCAGCATTAAAAATTGGGGCAATCAGCCCCAGCATTTT. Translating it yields CASIKNWGNQPQHF.

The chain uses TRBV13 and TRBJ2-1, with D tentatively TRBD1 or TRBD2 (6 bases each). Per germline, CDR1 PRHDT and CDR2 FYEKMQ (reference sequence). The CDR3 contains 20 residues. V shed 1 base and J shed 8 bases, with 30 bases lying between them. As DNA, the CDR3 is TGTGCCAGCAGCTTAGACGTCTTTAGGGGGGAAGGAGCAGGGTTCGATGAGCAGTTCTTC. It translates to CASSLDVFRGEGAGFDEQFF.

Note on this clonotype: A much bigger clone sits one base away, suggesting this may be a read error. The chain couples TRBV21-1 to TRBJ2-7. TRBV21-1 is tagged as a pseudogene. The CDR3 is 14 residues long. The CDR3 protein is CTSSFQRISYEQYF. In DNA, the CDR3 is TGTACCAGCAGCTTTCAGCGGATCTCCTACGAGCAGTACTTC.

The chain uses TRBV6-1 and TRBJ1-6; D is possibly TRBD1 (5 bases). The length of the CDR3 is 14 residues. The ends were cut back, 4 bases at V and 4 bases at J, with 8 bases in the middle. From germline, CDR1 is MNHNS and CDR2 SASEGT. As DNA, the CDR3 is TGTGCCAGCAGTGGACAGCCTTATAATTCACCCCTCCACTTT. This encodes CASSGQPYNSPLHF.

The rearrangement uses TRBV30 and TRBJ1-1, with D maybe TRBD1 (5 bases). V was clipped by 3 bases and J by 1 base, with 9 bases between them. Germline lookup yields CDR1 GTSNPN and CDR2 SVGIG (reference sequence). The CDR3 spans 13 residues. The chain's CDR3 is CAWRVQGNTEAFF. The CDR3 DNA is TGTGCCTGGAGAGTGCAGGGGAACACTGAAGCTTTCTTT.

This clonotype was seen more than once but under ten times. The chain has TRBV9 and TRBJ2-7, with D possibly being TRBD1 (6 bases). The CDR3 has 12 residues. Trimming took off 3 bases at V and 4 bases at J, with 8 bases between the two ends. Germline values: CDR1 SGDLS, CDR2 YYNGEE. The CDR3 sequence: CASSGDKYEQYF. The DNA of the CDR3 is TGTGCCAGCAGCGGGGACAAATACGAGCAGTACTTC. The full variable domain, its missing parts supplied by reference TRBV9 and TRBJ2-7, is DSGVTQTPKHLITATGQRVTLRCSPRSGDLSVYWYQQSLDQGLQFLIQYYNGEERAKGNILERFSAQQFPDLHSELNLSSLELGDSALYFCASSGDKYEQYFGPGTRLTVT.

CDR3 protein: CASSYDSSVSADTQYF. The CDR3 DNA is TGTGCCAGCAGTTACGATTCCAGCGTGTCCGCAGATACGCAGTATTTT. The J gene is TRBJ2-3, the V gene TRBV6-5; no reliable D call. V gave up 2 bases and J gave up 4 bases, with 16 bases separating them. Germline V gives CDR1 MNHEY, CDR2 SVGAGI. This CDR3 spans 16 amino acids.

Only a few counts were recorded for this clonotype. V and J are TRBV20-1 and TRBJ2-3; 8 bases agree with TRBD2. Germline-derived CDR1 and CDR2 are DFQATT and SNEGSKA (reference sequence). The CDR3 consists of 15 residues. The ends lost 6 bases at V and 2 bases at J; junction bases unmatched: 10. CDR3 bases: TGCAGTGCACAGGCCACTAGCGGAGCCACAGATACGCAGTATTTT. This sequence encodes CSAQATSGATDTQYF.

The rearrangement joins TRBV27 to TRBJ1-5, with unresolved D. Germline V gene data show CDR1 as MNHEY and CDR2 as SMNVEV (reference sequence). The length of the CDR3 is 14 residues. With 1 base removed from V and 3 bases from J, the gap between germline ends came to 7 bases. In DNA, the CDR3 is TGTGCCAGCAGTTTATTGGGGAACAATCAGCCCCAGCATTTT. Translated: CASSLLGNNQPQHF.

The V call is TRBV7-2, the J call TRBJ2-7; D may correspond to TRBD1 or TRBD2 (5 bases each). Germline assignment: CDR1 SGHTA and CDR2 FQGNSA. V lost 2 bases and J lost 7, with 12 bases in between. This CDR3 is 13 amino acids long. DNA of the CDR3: TGTGCCAGCAGCTTATCCCAGGGAGTAGAGCAGTACTTC. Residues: CASSLSQGVEQYF.

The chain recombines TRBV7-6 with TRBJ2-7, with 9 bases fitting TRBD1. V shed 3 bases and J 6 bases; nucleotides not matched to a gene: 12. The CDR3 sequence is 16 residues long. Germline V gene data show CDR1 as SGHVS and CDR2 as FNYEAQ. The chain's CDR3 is CASSFVSLGQGGEQYF. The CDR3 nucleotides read TGTGCCAGCAGCTTTGTGAGTTTGGGACAGGGAGGCGAGCAGTACTTC.

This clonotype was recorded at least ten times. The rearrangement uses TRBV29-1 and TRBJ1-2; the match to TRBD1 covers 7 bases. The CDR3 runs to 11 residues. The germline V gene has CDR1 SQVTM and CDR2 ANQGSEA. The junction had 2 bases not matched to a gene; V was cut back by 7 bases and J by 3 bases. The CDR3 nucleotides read TGCAGCGCTGGACAGGACTATGGCTACACCTTC. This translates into CSAGQDYGYTF. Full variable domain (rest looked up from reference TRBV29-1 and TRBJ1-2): SAVISQKPSRDICQRGTSLTIQCQVDSQVTMMFWYRQQPGQSLTLIATANQGSEATYESGFVIDKFPISRPNLTFSTLTVSNMSPEDSSIYLCSAGQDYGYTFGSGTRLTVV.

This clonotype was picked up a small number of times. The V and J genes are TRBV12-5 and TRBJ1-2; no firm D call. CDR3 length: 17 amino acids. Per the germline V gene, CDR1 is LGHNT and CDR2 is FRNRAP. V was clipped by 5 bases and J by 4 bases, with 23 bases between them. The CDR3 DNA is TGTGCTAGTGGTCCAGCACTGATAGGAGGCCTTAGCTATGGCTACACCTTC. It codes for CASGPALIGGLSYGYTF.

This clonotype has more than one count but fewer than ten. In DNA, the CDR3 is TGTGCCAGCAGCCAAGATCTCAGGGCAGGGACCAACTATGGCTACACCTTC. This translates into CASSQDLRAGTNYGYTF. The chain links TRBV4-2 to TRBJ1-2; D is perhaps TRBD1 (5 bases). Trimming pared 0 bases from V and 2 bases from J, leaving 16 bases between. CDR1 and CDR2 from the germline V gene are LGHNA and YNFKEQ. The CDR3 extends over 17 amino acids.

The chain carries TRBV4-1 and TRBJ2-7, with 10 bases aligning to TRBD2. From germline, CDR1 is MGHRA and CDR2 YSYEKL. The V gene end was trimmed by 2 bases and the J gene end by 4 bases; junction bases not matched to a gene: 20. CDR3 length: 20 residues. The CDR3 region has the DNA TGCGCCAGCAGCCAATCATCTCGGCTAGCGGGAGCTTTGGGTAATTACGAGCAGTACTTC. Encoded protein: CASSQSSRLAGALGNYEQYF.

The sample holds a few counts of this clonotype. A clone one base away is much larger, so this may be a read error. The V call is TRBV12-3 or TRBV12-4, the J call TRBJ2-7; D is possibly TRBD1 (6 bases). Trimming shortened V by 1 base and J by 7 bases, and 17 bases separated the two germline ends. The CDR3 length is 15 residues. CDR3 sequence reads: CASSLGTVSYNEQYF. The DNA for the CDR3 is TGTGCCAGCAGTTTAGGGACAGTTTCCTACAATGAGCAGTACTTC.

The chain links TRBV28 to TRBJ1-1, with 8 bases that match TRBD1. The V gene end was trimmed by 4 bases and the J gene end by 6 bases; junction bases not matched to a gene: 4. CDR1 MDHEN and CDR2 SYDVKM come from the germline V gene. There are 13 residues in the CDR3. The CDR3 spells CASSSDRGSEAFF. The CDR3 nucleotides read TGTGCCAGCAGTTCCGACAGGGGTTCTGAAGCTTTCTTT.

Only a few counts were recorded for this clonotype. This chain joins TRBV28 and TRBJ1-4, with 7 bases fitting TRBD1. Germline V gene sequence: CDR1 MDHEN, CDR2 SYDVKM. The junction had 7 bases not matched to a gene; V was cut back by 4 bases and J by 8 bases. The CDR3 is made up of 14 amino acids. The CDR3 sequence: CASSSTGSGEKLFF. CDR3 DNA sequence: TGTGCCAGCAGTTCGACAGGGTCCGGGGAAAAACTGTTTTTT.

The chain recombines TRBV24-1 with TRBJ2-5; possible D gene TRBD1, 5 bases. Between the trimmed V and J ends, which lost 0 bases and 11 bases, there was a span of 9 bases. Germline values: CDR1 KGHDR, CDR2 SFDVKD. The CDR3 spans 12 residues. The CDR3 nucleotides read TGTGCCACCAGTGATTTGATACAGGAGCAGTACTTC. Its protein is CATSDLIQEQYF.